The rows below give T cell receptor beta chains drawn from one sample of a study of response to subunit inactivated influenza vaccine. TCRdb re-derived calls from the RT-PCR reads in MiXCR, one entry per CDR3 protein. In the table there are 290,000 or so distinct CDR3 sequences, approximately 21% of which are singletons. Here the sequenced sample was PBMCs from blood, taken approximately 22 months after vaccination. The source of these receptors is a man between 50 and 69 years old who received an inactivated influenza vaccine. CDR3s include the opening cysteine and the closing phenylalanine or tryptophan. The order of the fields is clone size, D gene, V gene, J gene, CDR3 protein, CDR3 DNA. D genes are given only for firm matches. Only part of the rows carry a size: once, few, many, or a class if the clone is expanded.

clone_size: -
d_call: -
v_call: TRBV24-1
j_call: TRBJ2-3
cdr3_aa: CATSEQTSKDTQYF
cdr3_nt: TGTGCCACCAGTGAGCAGACCAGCAAGGATACGCAGTATTTT

clone_size: -
d_call: -
v_call: TRBV7-9
j_call: TRBJ2-3
cdr3_aa: CASNLQGLGQYF
cdr3_nt: TGTGCCAGCAACCTCCAGGGGCTGGGGCAGTATTTT

clone_size: many
d_call: TRBD1
v_call: TRBV7-2
j_call: TRBJ1-1
cdr3_aa: CASTWAQGLNTEAFF
cdr3_nt: TGTGCCAGCACCTGGGCACAGGGGCTGAACACTGAAGCTTTCTTT

clone_size: few
d_call: -
v_call: TRBV28
j_call: TRBJ2-7
cdr3_aa: CASSLPQREQYF
cdr3_nt: TGTGCCAGCAGTTTACCCCAACGCGAGCAGTACTTC

clone_size: many
d_call: TRBD1
v_call: TRBV5-1
j_call: TRBJ1-4
cdr3_aa: CASSSPGTGDEKLFF
cdr3_nt: TGCGCCAGCAGCTCCCCCGGGACAGGCGATGAAAAACTGTTTTTT

clone_size: -
d_call: -
v_call: TRBV5-6
j_call: TRBJ1-2
cdr3_aa: CASSSAVWGGYTF
cdr3_nt: TGTGCCAGCAGCTCGGCCGTTTGGGGTGGCTACACCTTC

clone_size: -
d_call: -
v_call: TRBV12-3/TRBV12-4
j_call: TRBJ1-2
cdr3_aa: CASRSGGASGYTF
cdr3_nt: TGTGCCAGCAGATCGGGTGGAGCCTCTGGCTACACCTTC

clone_size: -
d_call: TRBD1
v_call: TRBV5-1
j_call: TRBJ1-1
cdr3_aa: CASSLAATGKTEAFF
cdr3_nt: TGCGCCAGCAGCTTGGCCGCGACAGGGAAGACTGAAGCTTTCTTT

clone_size: -
d_call: -
v_call: TRBV20-1
j_call: TRBJ2-7
cdr3_aa: CSAPRQGGIKSHEQYF
cdr3_nt: TGCAGTGCCCCGCGGCAGGGGGGAATCAAGTCCCACGAGCAGTACTTC

clone_size: many
d_call: -
v_call: TRBV18
j_call: TRBJ2-1
cdr3_aa: CASSPLPGEGNEQFF
cdr3_nt: TGTGCCAGCTCACCTCTACCGGGAGAGGGCAATGAGCAGTTCTTC

clone_size: -
d_call: -
v_call: TRBV10-1
j_call: TRBJ2-1
cdr3_aa: CASSAGAFNEQFF
cdr3_nt: TGCGCCAGCAGTGCGGGAGCCTTCAATGAGCAGTTCTTC

clone_size: few
d_call: -
v_call: TRBV7-9
j_call: TRBJ1-5
cdr3_aa: CASSFYRGQGGQPQHF
cdr3_nt: TGTGCCAGCAGCTTTTATAGAGGGCAGGGAGGTCAGCCCCAGCATTTT

clone_size: few
d_call: TRBD1
v_call: TRBV5-1
j_call: TRBJ1-4
cdr3_aa: CASSLDGQGYEKLFF
cdr3_nt: TGCGCCAGCAGCTTGGATGGACAGGGGTATGAAAAACTGTTTTTT

clone_size: -
d_call: TRBD1
v_call: TRBV20-1
j_call: TRBJ2-5
cdr3_aa: CSANRDRGLETQYF
cdr3_nt: TGCAGTGCTAACCGGGACAGGGGATTGGAGACCCAGTACTTC

clone_size: -
d_call: -
v_call: TRBV5-1
j_call: TRBJ1-5
cdr3_aa: CASSVSGYQPQHF
cdr3_nt: TGCGCCAGCTCGGTCTCGGGGTATCAGCCCCAGCATTTT

clone_size: many
d_call: -
v_call: TRBV7-2
j_call: TRBJ1-2
cdr3_aa: CASSPPGVVGGYTF
cdr3_nt: TGTGCCAGCAGCCCCCCAGGGGTAGTAGGTGGCTACACCTTC

clone_size: few
d_call: TRBD2
v_call: TRBV4-1
j_call: TRBJ2-1
cdr3_aa: CASSHEERGVPNEQFF
cdr3_nt: TGCGCCAGCAGCCACGAAGAGCGGGGGGTACCCAATGAGCAGTTCTTC

clone_size: -
d_call: -
v_call: TRBV5-1
j_call: TRBJ2-1
cdr3_aa: CASSPGTQTNEQFF
cdr3_nt: TGCGCCAGCAGCCCGGGCACTCAAACCAATGAGCAGTTCTTC

clone_size: many
d_call: -
v_call: TRBV20-1
j_call: TRBJ1-4
cdr3_aa: CSARDTLQGSREKLFF
cdr3_nt: TGCAGTGCTAGAGATACCCTACAGGGAAGCAGGGAAAAACTGTTTTTT

clone_size: few
d_call: -
v_call: TRBV6-2/TRBV6-3
j_call: TRBJ1-5
cdr3_aa: CASSYSGYSNQPQHF
cdr3_nt: TGTGCCAGCAGTTACTCGGGATATAGCAATCAGCCCCAGCATTTT

clone_size: -
d_call: TRBD1
v_call: TRBV4-3
j_call: TRBJ2-1
cdr3_aa: CASSQDRGTGGNEQFF
cdr3_nt: TGCGCCAGCAGCCAAGATAGGGGGACAGGGGGTAATGAGCAGTTCTTC

clone_size: many
d_call: TRBD1
v_call: TRBV7-2
j_call: TRBJ1-6
cdr3_aa: CASSLAHGTGTLHF
cdr3_nt: TGTGCCAGCAGCTTAGCGCATGGGACAGGGACCCTCCACTTT

clone_size: -
d_call: -
v_call: TRBV3-1
j_call: TRBJ1-1
cdr3_aa: CASSQSSKAVTEAFF
cdr3_nt: TGTGCCAGCAGCCAATCAAGTAAGGCCGTCACTGAAGCTTTCTTT

clone_size: many
d_call: -
v_call: TRBV12-3/TRBV12-4
j_call: TRBJ1-1
cdr3_aa: CASSFTGPNTEAFF
cdr3_nt: TGTGCCAGCAGTTTCACAGGGCCGAACACTGAAGCTTTCTTT

clone_size: -
d_call: TRBD2
v_call: TRBV6-5
j_call: TRBJ2-1
cdr3_aa: CASSYSPGLAHNEQFF
cdr3_nt: TGTGCCAGCAGTTACTCGCCGGGACTAGCTCACAATGAGCAGTTCTTC

clone_size: many
d_call: TRBD1
v_call: TRBV18
j_call: TRBJ1-1
cdr3_aa: CASSPPSQGANTEAFF
cdr3_nt: TGTGCCAGCTCACCACCTAGCCAGGGGGCGAACACTGAAGCTTTCTTT

clone_size: -
d_call: TRBD1
v_call: TRBV6-1
j_call: TRBJ2-2
cdr3_aa: CASIPGSGGTGELFF
cdr3_nt: TGTGCCAGCATCCCAGGATCAGGGGGCACCGGGGAGCTGTTTTTT

clone_size: many
d_call: -
v_call: TRBV5-1
j_call: TRBJ1-4
cdr3_aa: CASSPTGRDDEKLFF
cdr3_nt: TGCGCCAGCAGCCCAACAGGAAGAGATGATGAAAAACTGTTTTTT

clone_size: -
d_call: TRBD1
v_call: TRBV4-1
j_call: TRBJ1-2
cdr3_aa: CASSQLRGYYGYTF
cdr3_nt: TGCGCCAGCAGCCAACTCAGGGGGTACTATGGCTACACCTTC